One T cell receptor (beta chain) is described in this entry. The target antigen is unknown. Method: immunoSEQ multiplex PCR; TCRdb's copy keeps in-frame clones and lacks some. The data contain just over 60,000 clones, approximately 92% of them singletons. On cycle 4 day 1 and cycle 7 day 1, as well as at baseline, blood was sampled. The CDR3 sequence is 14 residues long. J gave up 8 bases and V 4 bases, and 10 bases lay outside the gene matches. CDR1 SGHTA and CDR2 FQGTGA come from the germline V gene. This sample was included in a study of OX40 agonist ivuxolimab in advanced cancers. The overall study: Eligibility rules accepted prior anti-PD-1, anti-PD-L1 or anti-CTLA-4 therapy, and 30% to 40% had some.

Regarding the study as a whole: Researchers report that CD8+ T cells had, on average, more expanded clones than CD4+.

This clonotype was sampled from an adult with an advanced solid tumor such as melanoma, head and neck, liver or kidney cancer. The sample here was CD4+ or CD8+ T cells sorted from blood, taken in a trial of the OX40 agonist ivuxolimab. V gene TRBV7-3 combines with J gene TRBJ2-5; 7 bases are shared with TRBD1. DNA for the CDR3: TGTGCCAGCAGCTCAAACCGGGACAGCAAAACCCAGTACTTC. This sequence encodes CASSSNRDSKTQYF.